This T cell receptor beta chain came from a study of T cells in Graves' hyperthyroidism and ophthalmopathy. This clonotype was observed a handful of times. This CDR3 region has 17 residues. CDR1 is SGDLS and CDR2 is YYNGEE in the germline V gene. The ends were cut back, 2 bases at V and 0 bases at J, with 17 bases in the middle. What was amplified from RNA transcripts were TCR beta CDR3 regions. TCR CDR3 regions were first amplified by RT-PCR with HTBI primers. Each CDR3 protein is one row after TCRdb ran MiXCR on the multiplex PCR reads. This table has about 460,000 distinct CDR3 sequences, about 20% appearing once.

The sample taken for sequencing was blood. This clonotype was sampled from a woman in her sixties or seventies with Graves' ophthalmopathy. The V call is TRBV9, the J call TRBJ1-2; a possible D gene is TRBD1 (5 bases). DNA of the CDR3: TGTGCCAGCAGCGTCTACGGGAAACGGACAACTAACTATGGCTACACCTTC. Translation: CASSVYGKRTTNYGYTF.